The T cell receptor beta chain under discussion was sequenced for a study of T cell changes during pregnancy in multiple sclerosis. Method: immunoSEQ multiplex PCR; TCRdb's copy keeps in-frame clones and lacks some. The sample lists about 66,000 clones, about nine tenths seen once, with around 1.5% in the top ten. Germline CDR1 and CDR2: MNHEY and SMNVEV (reference sequence). The CDR3 runs to 15 residues. V was clipped by 8 bases and J by 4 bases; unmatched bases: 8. V and J are TRBV27 and TRBJ2-3, with 11 bases that match TRBD2. Sequenced here: peripheral blood, sampled in the third trimester of pregnancy. The TCR sequence derives from a female donor with multiple sclerosis, enrolled in a pregnancy study. CDR3 amino acids: CASHYTSGRADTQYF. The CDR3 DNA follows: TGTGCCAGCCATTATACTAGCGGGAGAGCAGATACGCAGTATTTT.